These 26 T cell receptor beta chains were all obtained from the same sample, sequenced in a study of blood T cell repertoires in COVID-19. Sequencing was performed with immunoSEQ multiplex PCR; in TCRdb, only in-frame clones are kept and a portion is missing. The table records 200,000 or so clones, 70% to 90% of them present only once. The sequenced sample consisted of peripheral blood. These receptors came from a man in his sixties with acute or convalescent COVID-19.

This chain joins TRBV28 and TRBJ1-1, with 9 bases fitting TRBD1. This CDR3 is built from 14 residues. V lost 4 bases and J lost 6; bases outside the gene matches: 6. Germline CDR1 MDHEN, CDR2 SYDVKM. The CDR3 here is CASSSTGGMAEAFF. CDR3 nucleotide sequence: TGTGCCAGCAGTTCAACAGGGGGCATGGCTGAAGCTTTCTTT.

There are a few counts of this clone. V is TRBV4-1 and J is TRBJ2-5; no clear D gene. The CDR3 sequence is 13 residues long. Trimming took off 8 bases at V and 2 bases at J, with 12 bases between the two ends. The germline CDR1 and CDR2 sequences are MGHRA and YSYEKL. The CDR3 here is CASARGLQETQYF. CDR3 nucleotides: TGCGCCAGCGCCCGCGGTTTACAAGAGACCCAGTACTTC.

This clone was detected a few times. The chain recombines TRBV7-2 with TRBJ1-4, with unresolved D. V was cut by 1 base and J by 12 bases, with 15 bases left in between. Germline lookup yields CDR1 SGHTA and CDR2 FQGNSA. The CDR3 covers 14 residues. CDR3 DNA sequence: TGTGCCAGCAGCTTAGAGTACGACAACCCCGAACTGTTTTTT. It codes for CASSLEYDNPELFF.

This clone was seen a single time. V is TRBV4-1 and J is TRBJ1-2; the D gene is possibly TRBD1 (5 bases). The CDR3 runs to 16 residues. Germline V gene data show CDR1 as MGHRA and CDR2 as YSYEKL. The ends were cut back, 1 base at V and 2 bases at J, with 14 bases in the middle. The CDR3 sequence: CASSQGLGKGNYGYTF. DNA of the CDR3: TGCGCCAGCAGCCAAGGTCTGGGGAAGGGGAACTATGGCTACACCTTC.

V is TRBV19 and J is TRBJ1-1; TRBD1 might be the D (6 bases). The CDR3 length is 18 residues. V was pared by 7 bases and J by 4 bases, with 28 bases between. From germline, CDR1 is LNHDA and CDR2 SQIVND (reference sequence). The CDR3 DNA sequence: TGTGCCAGTATACCCGGGTGGGAGCGGGGGCGATGGAGCACTGAAGCTTTCTTT. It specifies CASIPGWERGRWSTEAFF.

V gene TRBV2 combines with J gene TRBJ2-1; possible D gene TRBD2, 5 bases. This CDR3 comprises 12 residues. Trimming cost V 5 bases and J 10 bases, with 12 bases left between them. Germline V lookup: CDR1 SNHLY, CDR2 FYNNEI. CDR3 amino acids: CASSSLGVEQFF. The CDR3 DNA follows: TGTGCCAGCAGTAGCCTGGGAGTAGAGCAGTTCTTC.

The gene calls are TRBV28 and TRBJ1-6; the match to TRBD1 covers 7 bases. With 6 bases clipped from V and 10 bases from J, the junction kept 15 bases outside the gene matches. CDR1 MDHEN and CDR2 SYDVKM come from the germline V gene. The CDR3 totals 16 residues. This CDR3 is CASSPIDRALSSPLHF. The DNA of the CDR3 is TGTGCCAGCAGCCCCATAGACAGGGCCTTGAGCTCACCCCTCCACTTT.

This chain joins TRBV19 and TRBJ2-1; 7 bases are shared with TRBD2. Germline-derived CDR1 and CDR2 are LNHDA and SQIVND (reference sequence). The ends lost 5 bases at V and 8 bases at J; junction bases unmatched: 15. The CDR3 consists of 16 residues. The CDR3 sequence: CASSFLWAGDKYEQFF. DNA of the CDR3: TGTGCCAGTAGTTTTCTGTGGGCGGGAGATAAGTATGAGCAGTTCTTC.

The CDR3 loop is CASSMGLYNEQFF. CDR3 bases: TGTGCCAGTAGTATGGGGCTTTACAATGAGCAGTTCTTC. The chain has TRBV19 and TRBJ2-1; D might be TRBD1 (5 bases). The CDR3 is made up of 13 amino acids. Germline CDR1 LNHDA, CDR2 SQIVND (reference sequence). Trimming removed 3 bases from V and 4 bases from J, with 7 bases in between.

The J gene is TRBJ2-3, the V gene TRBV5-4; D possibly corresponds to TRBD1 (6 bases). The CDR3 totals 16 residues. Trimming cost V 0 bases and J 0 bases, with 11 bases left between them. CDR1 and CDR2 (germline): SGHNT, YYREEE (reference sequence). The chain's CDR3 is CASSLDSGASTDTQYF. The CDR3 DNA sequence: TGTGCCAGCAGCTTGGATTCAGGGGCGAGCACAGATACGCAGTATTTT.

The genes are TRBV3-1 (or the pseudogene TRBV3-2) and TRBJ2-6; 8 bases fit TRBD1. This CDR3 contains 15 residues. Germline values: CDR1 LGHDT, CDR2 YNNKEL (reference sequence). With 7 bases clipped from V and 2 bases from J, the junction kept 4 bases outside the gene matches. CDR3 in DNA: TGTGCCAGCACCGGACAGGGACCTGGGGCCAACGTCCTGACTTTC. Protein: CASTGQGPGANVLTF.

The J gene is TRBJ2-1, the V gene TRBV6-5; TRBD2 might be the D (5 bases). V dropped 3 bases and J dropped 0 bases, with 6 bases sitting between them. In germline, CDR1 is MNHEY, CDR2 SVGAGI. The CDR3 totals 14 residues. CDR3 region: CASSYGSSYNEQFF. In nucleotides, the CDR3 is TGTGCCAGCAGTTATGGGAGCTCCTACAATGAGCAGTTCTTC.

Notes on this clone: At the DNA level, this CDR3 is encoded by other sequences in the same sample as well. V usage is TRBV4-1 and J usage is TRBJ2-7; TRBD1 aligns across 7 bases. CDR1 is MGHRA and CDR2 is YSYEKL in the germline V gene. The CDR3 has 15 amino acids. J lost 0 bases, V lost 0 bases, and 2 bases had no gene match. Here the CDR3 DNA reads TGCGCCAGCAGCCAAGATCGGGACAGCTCCTACGAGCAGTACTTC. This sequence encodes CASSQDRDSSYEQYF.

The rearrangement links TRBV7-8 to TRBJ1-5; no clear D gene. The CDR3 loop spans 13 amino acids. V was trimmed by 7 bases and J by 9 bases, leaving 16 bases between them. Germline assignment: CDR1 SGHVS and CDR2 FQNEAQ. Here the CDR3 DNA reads TGTGCCAGCACTTCGAGGGTCCACGGGCCCCAGCATTTT. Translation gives CASTSRVHGPQHF.

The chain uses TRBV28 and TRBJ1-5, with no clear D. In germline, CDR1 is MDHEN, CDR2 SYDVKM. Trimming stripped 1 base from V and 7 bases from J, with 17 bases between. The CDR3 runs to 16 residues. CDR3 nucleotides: TGTGCCAGCAGTTTATTTACAGCGGGGAGGAAGCAGCCCCAGCATTTT. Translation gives CASSLFTAGRKQPQHF.

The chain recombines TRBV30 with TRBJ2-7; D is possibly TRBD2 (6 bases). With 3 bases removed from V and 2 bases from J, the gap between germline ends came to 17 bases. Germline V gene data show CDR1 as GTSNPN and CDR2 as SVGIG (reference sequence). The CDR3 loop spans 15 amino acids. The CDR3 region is CAWSPVSGFTYEQYF. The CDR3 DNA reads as TGTGCCTGGAGCCCCGTGAGCGGGTTCACCTACGAGCAGTACTTC. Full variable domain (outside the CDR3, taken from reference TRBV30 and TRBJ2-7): SQTIHQWPATLVQPVGSPLSLECTVEGTSNPNLYWYRQAAGRGLQLLFYSVGIGQISSEVPQNLSASRPQDRQFILSSKKLLLSDSGFYLCAWSPVSGFTYEQYFGPGTRLTVT.

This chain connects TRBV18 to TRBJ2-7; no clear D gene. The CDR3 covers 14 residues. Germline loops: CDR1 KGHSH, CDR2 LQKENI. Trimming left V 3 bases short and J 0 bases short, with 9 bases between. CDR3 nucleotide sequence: TGTGCCAGCTCACCGTCGGAGAGCTCCTACGAGCAGTACTTC. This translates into CASSPSESSYEQYF.

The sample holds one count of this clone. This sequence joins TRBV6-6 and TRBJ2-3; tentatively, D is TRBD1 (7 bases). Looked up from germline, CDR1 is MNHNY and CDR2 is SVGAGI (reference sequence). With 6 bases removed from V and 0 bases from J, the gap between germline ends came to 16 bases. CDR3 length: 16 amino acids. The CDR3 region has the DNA TGTGCCAGCAGCCCCAGGGGGGAAGGAAGCACAGATACGCAGTATTTT. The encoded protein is CASSPRGEGSTDTQYF.

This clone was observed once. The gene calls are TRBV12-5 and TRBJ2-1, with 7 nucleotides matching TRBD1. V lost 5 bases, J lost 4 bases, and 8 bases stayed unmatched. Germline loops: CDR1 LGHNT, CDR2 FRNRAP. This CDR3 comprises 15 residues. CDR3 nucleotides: TGTGCTAGTGGTCCCGGACAGGTTTCATACAATGAGCAGTTCTTC. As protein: CASGPGQVSYNEQFF.

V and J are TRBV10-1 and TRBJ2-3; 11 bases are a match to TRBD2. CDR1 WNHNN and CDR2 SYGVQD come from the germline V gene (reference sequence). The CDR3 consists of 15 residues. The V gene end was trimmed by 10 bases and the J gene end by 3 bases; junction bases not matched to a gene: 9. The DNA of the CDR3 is TGCGCCAACACCGATTCTAGCGGGGGGACAGATACGCAGTATTTT. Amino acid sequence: CANTDSSGGTDTQYF.

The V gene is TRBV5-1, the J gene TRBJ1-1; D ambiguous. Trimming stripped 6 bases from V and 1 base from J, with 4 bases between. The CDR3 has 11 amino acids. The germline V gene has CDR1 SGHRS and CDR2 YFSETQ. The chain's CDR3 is CASNGNTEAFF. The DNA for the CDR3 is TGCGCCAGCAACGGGAACACTGAAGCTTTCTTT.

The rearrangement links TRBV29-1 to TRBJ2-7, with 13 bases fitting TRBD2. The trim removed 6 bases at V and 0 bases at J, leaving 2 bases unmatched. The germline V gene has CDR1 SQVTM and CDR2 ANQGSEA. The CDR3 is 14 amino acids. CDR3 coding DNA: TGCAGCGTCCGGACTAGCGGGAGCTCCTACGAGCAGTACTTC. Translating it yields CSVRTSGSSYEQYF.

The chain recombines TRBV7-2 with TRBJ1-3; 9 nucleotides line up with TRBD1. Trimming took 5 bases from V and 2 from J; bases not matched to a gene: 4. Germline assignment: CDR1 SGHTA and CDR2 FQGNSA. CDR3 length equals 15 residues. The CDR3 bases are TGTGCCAGCAGCCGCACAGGGGGCGCTGGAAACACCATATATTTT. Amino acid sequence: CASSRTGGAGNTIYF.

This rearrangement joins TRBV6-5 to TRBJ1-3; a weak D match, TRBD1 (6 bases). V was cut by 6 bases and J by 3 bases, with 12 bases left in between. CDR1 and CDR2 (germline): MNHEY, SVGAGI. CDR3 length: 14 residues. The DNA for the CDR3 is TGTGCCAGCAGGCGACAGGTCGATGGAAACACCATATATTTT. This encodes CASRRQVDGNTIYF.

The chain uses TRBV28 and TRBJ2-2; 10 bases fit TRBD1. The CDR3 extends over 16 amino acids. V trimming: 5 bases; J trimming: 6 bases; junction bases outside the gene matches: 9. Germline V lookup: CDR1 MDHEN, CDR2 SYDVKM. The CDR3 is CASSTRDRGIPGELFF. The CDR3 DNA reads TGTGCCAGCAGTACCCGGGACAGGGGAATTCCCGGGGAGCTGTTTTTT.

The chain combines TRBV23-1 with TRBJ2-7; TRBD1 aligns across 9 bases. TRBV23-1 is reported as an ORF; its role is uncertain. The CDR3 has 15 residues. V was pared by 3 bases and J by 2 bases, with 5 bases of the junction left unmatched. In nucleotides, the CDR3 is TGCGCCAGCAGTCAGCCGGACAGGGGTACCTACGAGCAGTACTTC. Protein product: CASSQPDRGTYEQYF.